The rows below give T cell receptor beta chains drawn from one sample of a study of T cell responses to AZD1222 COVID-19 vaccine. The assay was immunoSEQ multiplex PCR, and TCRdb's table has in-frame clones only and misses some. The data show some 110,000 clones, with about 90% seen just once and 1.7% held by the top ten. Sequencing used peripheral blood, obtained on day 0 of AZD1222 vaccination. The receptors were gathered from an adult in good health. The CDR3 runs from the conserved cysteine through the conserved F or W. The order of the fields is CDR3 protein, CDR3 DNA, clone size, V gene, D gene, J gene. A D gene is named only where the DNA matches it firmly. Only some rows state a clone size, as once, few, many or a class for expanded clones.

CAWSPTRGYQETQYF | TGTGCCTGGAGTCCCACAAGGGGCTACCAAGAGACCCAGTACTTC | once | TRBV30 | NA | TRBJ2-5
CASSSRLAGVSRADEQFF | TGTGCCAGCAGCTCTAGACTAGCGGGAGTCTCGAGGGCCGATGAGCAGTTCTTC | NA | TRBV9 | TRBD2 | TRBJ2-1
CASSLDLGNYGYTF | TGCGCCAGCAGCTTGGATCTGGGTAACTATGGCTACACCTTC | NA | TRBV5-1 | NA | TRBJ1-2
CASSEWGNDDQPQHF | TGTGCCAGCAGTGAATGGGGGAATGACGATCAGCCCCAGCATTTT | NA | TRBV25-1 | NA | TRBJ1-5
CASSMDRGINQPQHF | TGTGCCAGCAGCATGGACAGGGGAATCAATCAGCCCCAGCATTTT | NA | TRBV11-2 | TRBD1 | TRBJ1-5
CASSLGGRVFNEQFF | TGTGCCAGCAGTTTGGGCGGGAGGGTGTTCAATGAGCAGTTCTTC | NA | TRBV27 | TRBD2 | TRBJ2-1
CASSVDKGQPQHF | TGTGCCAGCAGTGTAGATAAGGGGCAGCCCCAGCATTTT | few | TRBV27 | NA | TRBJ1-5
CASSALTGDGYTF | TGTGCCAGCTCAGCCCTGACAGGGGATGGCTACACCTTC | NA | TRBV27 | TRBD1 | TRBJ1-2
CANKREGRDTGELFF | TGTGCCAATAAGCGGGAGGGCCGGGACACCGGGGAGCTGTTTTTT | NA | TRBV21-1 | NA | TRBJ2-2
CASKRRGSRGGTEAFF | TGTGCCAGCAAACGGCGGGGGAGCAGGGGTGGCACTGAAGCTTTCTTT | NA | TRBV7-8 | NA | TRBJ1-1
CAISEDPRGDTQYF | TGTGCCATCAGTGAGGACCCAAGGGGGGATACGCAGTATTTT | NA | TRBV10-3 | NA | TRBJ2-3
CASSGQTYTEAFF | TGTGCCAGCTCGGGACAGACCTACACTGAAGCTTTCTTT | NA | TRBV18 | TRBD1 | TRBJ1-1
CASNIGMNTEAFF | TGTGCCAGCAATATAGGGATGAACACTGAAGCTTTCTTT | NA | TRBV2 | NA | TRBJ1-1
CASSQGLDNEQFF | TGCGCCAGCAGCCAAGGACTGGACAATGAGCAGTTCTTC | NA | TRBV4-3 | NA | TRBJ2-1
CASSNPLGPPSEQFF | TGTGCCAGCAGCAACCCTTTGGGACCACCTTCTGAGCAGTTCTTC | NA | TRBV7-3 | NA | TRBJ2-1
CASTPPLRHYEQYF | TGTGCCAGCACGCCCCCACTTCGCCACTACGAGCAGTACTTC | once | TRBV11-1 | NA | TRBJ2-7
CASSPVELAPYNEQFF | TGTGCCAGCAGCCCAGTTGAACTAGCGCCCTACAATGAGCAGTTCTTC | NA | TRBV3-1/TRBV3-2 | TRBD2 | TRBJ2-1
CASSNTQGAGIGSNYGYTF | TGTGCCAGCAGCAATACACAGGGGGCAGGAATTGGTTCTAACTATGGCTACACCTTC | NA | TRBV5-8 | TRBD1 | TRBJ1-2
CASSRTGSGGYTF | TGTGCCAGCAGCCGGACAGGGTCGGGAGGCTACACCTTC | NA | TRBV5-4 | TRBD1 | TRBJ1-2
CAWSVLNTEAFF | TGTGCCTGGAGTGTCCTGAACACTGAAGCTTTCTTT | NA | TRBV30 | NA | TRBJ1-1
CASSVRDNQPQHF | TGTGCCAGTTCTGTCAGGGACAATCAGCCCCAGCATTTT | NA | TRBV19 | NA | TRBJ1-5
CATTAGGTQYF | TGTGCCACCACCGCCGGCGGTACGCAGTATTTT | NA | TRBV6-5 | NA | TRBJ2-3
CSASRGWIAYTF | TGCAGTGCTAGTAGGGGTTGGATAGCCTACACCTTC | NA | TRBV20-1 | NA | TRBJ1-2
CASSLSGYSNEKLFF | TGTGCCAGCAGTTTATCGGGTTATTCTAATGAAAAACTGTTTTTT | NA | TRBV27 | NA | TRBJ1-4
CASSLEGVSNQPQHF | TGCGCCAGCAGCTTGGAAGGGGTAAGCAATCAGCCCCAGCATTTT | NA | TRBV5-1 | NA | TRBJ1-5
CASSDRDRDNEQFF | TGTGCCAGCAGCGACCGGGACAGGGACAATGAGCAGTTCTTC | NA | TRBV3-1/TRBV3-2 | TRBD1 | TRBJ2-1
CAWSITGGGGYTF | TGTGCCTGGAGTATCACAGGGGGAGGTGGCTACACCTTC | NA | TRBV30 | TRBD1 | TRBJ1-2
CASSLRQGPGANVLTF | TGTGCCAGCAGCTTAAGACAGGGGCCTGGGGCCAACGTCCTGACTTTC | few | TRBV7-3 | TRBD1 | TRBJ2-6
CASSSTQTANQPQHF | TGTGCCAGCTCATCTACCCAGACAGCTAATCAGCCCCAGCATTTT | NA | TRBV18 | NA | TRBJ1-5
CASRTAKGIYGNTIYF | TGTGCCAGCAGGACCGCCAAGGGAATTTATGGAAACACCATATATTTT | NA | TRBV7-9 | NA | TRBJ1-3
CASGLLASTDTQYF | TGTGCTAGTGGCTTACTAGCGTCCACAGATACGCAGTATTTT | NA | TRBV12-5 | TRBD2 | TRBJ2-3
CASSLGASGEGRVYNEQFF | TGTGCCAGCAGCTTAGGGGCTAGCGGGGAGGGAAGGGTGTACAATGAGCAGTTCTTC | NA | TRBV11-3 | TRBD2 | TRBJ2-1
CASSRSASRTTNEKLFF | TGCGCCAGCAGCCGGTCCGCCTCAAGGACAACTAATGAAAAACTGTTTTTT | NA | TRBV4-1 | NA | TRBJ1-4
CAWSFGGSTEAFF | TGTGCCTGGAGTTTCGGGGGATCTACCGAAGCTTTCTTT | NA | TRBV30 | NA | TRBJ1-1
CASSPDRGRTGELFF | TGTGCCAGCAGTCCCGACAGGGGTAGGACCGGGGAGCTGTTTTTT | NA | TRBV6-2/TRBV6-3 | TRBD1 | TRBJ2-2